This entry describes one T cell receptor (beta chain). The antigen is unknown. This entry comes from a study of shared clonotypes between healthy human individuals. Study overall: Per donor, CD8 memory used one plate, CD8 naive used two, CD4 memory used three and CD4 naive used three. Study outcomes and limitations: Sorted-subset sequencing, rarefaction showed, was incomplete despite large depth.

V gave up 3 bases and J gave up 3 bases; unmatched junction bases: 4. This CDR3 comprises 15 residues. CDR1 and CDR2 (germline): MNHEY, SMNVEV (reference sequence). The table came from immunoSEQ multiplex PCR; TCRdb's copy has only in-frame clones and leaves some out. The sample consists of some 550,000 clones, more than 95% of them appearing once. The investigators split CD4+ cells into a CD45RA+ naive subset and a CD45RA-negative memory subset. This sequence was found in a woman aged 25 to 39 in good health. Sequencing was performed on naive CD4+ T cells sorted from blood. Documented subset: CD45RA+ positively selected. The chain links TRBV27 to TRBJ2-1, with 8 bases lining up with TRBD2. This CDR3 is CASSLGGRNYNEQFF. The CDR3 DNA reads as TGTGCCAGCAGTTTGGGCGGGAGGAACTACAATGAGCAGTTCTTC.